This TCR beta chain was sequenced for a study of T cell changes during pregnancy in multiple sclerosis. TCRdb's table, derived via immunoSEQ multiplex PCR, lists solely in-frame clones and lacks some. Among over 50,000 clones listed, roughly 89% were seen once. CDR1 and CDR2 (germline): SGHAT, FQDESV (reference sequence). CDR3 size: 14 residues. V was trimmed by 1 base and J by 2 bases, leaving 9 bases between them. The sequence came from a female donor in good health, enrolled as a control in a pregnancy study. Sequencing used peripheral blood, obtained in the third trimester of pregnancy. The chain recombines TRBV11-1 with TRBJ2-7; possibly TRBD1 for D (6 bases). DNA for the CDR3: TGTGCCAGCAGCTTAGGAAGGACAGCCTACGAGCAGTACTTC. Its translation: CASSLGRTAYEQYF.